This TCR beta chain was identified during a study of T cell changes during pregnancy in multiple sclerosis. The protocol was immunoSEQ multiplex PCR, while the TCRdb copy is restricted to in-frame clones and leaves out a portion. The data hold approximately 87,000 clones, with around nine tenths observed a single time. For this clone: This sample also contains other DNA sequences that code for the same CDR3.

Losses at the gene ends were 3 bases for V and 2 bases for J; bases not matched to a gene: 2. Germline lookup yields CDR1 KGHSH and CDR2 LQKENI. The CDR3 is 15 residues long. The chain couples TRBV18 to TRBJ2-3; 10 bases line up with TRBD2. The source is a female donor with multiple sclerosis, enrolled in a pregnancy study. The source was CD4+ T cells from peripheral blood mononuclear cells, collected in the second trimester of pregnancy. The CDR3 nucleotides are TGTGCCAGCTCACCGACTAGCGGGTCCACAGATACGCAGTATTTT. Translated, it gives CASSPTSGSTDTQYF.